A single sample is the source of the 19 T cell receptor beta chains below, sequenced in a study of T cells in Graves' hyperthyroidism and ophthalmopathy. Amplification yielded TCR beta CDR3 regions, with RNA transcripts as the source. With the HTBI primer set, the TCR CDR3 went through a first round of RT-PCR. MiXCR was run by TCRdb on the multiplex PCR reads, yielding one entry per CDR3 protein. The sample holds a few hundred thousand distinct CDR3 sequences, less than 25% seen once. The sample comprised blood. All receptors come from a man aged 18 to 29 with Graves' hyperthyroidism.

Ten or more counts support this clonotype. The chain links TRBV7-8 to TRBJ2-5; D not certain. Trimming shortened V by 1 base and J by 0 bases, and 9 bases separated the two germline ends. CDR1 and CDR2 from the germline V gene are SGHVS and FQNEAQ. CDR3 length equals 15 residues. CDR3 sequence reads: CASSLVGINQETQYF. The CDR3 nucleotides are TGTGCCAGCAGCTTAGTAGGGATTAACCAAGAGACCCAGTACTTC.

This clonotype was seen repeatedly, ten times or more. The CDR3 bases are TGTGCCAGCAGTTTAGCGATGGGACAGGGAGGGAAAACTGAAGCTTTCTTT. It codes for CASSLAMGQGGKTEAFF. This sequence joins TRBV12-3 or TRBV12-4 and TRBJ1-1; 9 bases line up with TRBD1. V shed 0 bases and J 5 bases; nucleotides not matched to a gene: 10. The CDR3 runs to 17 residues.

This chain connects TRBV9 to TRBJ2-7; 10 nucleotides agree with TRBD1. The germline gives CDR1 SGDLS, CDR2 YYNGEE. The V gene end was trimmed by 2 bases and the J gene end by 6 bases; junction bases not matched to a gene: 14. This CDR3 is built from 17 residues. CDR3 loop: CASSVESRGTGVSEQYF. CDR3 sequence (DNA): TGTGCCAGCAGCGTCGAAAGTAGGGGGACAGGGGTGAGCGAGCAGTACTTC.

Points on this clonotype: Since a much larger clone is just one base distant, this may be a read error. This chain joins TRBV6-5 and TRBJ2-6; 9 nucleotides align to TRBD1. This CDR3 comprises 17 residues. CDR1 and CDR2 from the germline V gene are MNHEY and SVGAGI. The CDR3 here is CASSSGTGPSGGNVLTF. CDR3 nucleotide sequence: TGTGCCAGCAGTTCCGGGACAGGGCCATCTGGGGGCAACGTCCTGACTTTC.

Many counts were recorded for this clonotype. This chain connects TRBV6-5 to TRBJ1-1; the D gene is possibly TRBD1 (6 bases). Germline CDR1 and CDR2: MNHEY and SVGAGI. V shed 2 bases and J shed 5 bases, with 9 bases lying between them. CDR3 length: 13 amino acids. CDR3 in amino acids: CASSYGGWTEAFF. CDR3 DNA: TGTGCCAGCAGTTACGGGGGCTGGACTGAAGCTTTCTTT.

This clonotype came up many times. The rearrangement joins TRBV30 to TRBJ1-2, with D perhaps matching TRBD1 (6 bases). The V gene lost 7 bases and the J gene lost 7 bases, with 19 bases spanning the gap. The CDR3 contains 13 residues. Germline-derived CDR1 and CDR2 are GTSNPN and SVGIG (reference sequence). CDR3 sequence reads: CASDSVKIPGYTF. The CDR3 DNA sequence: TGTGCCTCGGACAGTGTCAAAATTCCTGGCTACACCTTC.

This clonotype was observed a handful of times. The V call is TRBV30, the J call TRBJ2-5; 10 bases match TRBD2. CDR3 length equals 15 residues. The J segment lost 0 bases and the V segment lost 2 bases, leaving 3 bases of the junction unmatched. Germline V gives CDR1 GTSNPN, CDR2 SVGIG (reference sequence). The CDR3, as DNA: TGTGCCTGGAGTCGGACTAGCGGAAACCAAGAGACCCAGTACTTC. Translating it yields CAWSRTSGNQETQYF.

The rearrangement joins TRBV6-1 to TRBJ1-2; 7 nucleotides match TRBD1. CDR1 and CDR2 (germline): MNHNS, SASEGT. With 6 bases clipped from V and 3 bases from J, the junction kept 10 bases outside the gene matches. This CDR3 contains 15 residues. The CDR3 is CASSPTLDRDYGYTF. CDR3 bases: TGTGCCAGCAGCCCCACCCTCGACAGGGACTATGGCTACACCTTC.

This clonotype has a count of ten or more. V usage is TRBV6-5 and J usage is TRBJ2-7; perhaps D is TRBD1 or TRBD2 (5 bases each). The V and J ends lost 8 bases and 2 bases respectively, with 16 bases between them. Germline V gene sequence: CDR1 MNHEY, CDR2 SVGAGI. This CDR3 is built from 14 residues. The CDR3 DNA reads TGTGCCAGCGAGGGGAAGGGCCGGACCTACGAGCAGTACTTC. This codes for CASEGKGRTYEQYF.

The rearrangement uses TRBV30 and TRBJ2-2; D might be TRBD1 (6 bases). The V and J ends lost 4 bases and 8 bases respectively, with 11 bases between them. This CDR3 is 12 amino acids long. Germline-derived CDR1 and CDR2 are GTSNPN and SVGIG (reference sequence). The CDR3 sequence is CAWNRAFGELFF. CDR3 in DNA: TGTGCCTGGAACAGGGCATTTGGGGAGCTGTTTTTT.

Here the CDR3 reads CATLTASGETQYF. CDR3 bases: TGTGCCACCCTCACGGCCTCGGGGGAGACCCAGTACTTC. The gene calls are TRBV28 and TRBJ2-5; a possible D gene is TRBD2 (5 bases). CDR1 and CDR2 from the germline V gene are MDHEN and SYDVKM. The V end was cut by 10 bases, the J end by 5 bases, with 17 bases between. There are 13 residues in the CDR3.

This clonotype was seen more than once but under ten times. The chain is built from TRBV5-1 and TRBJ2-5; possible D gene TRBD2, 7 bases. Germline values: CDR1 SGHRS, CDR2 YFSETQ. The CDR3 extends over 14 amino acids. V gave up 6 bases and J gave up 3 bases, with 15 bases separating them. The CDR3: CASTNAGAEETQYF. DNA for the CDR3: TGCGCCAGCACCAATGCGGGGGCCGAAGAGACCCAGTACTTC.

This clonotype was counted a few times. J is TRBJ2-5 and V is TRBV3-1; no clear D. The CDR3 is 13 residues long. Germline V CDR1 and CDR2: LGHDT, YNNKEL (reference sequence). V lost 0 bases and J lost 0, with 2 bases in between. CDR3 nucleotides: TGTGCCAGCAGCCAAGAATACCAAGAGACCCAGTACTTC. It specifies CASSQEYQETQYF.

This clonotype occurred many times. This chain connects TRBV2 to TRBJ2-7; D tentatively reads TRBD1 or TRBD2 (5 bases each). Germline assignment: CDR1 SNHLY and CDR2 FYNNEI. V dropped 3 bases and J dropped 3 bases, with 15 bases sitting between them. The CDR3 is 15 residues long. The CDR3 reads CASSDGKGTYYEQYF. DNA for the CDR3: TGTGCCAGCAGTGATGGTAAGGGGACCTACTACGAGCAGTACTTC.

This clonotype was recorded many times. This CDR3 is CASSLAPDRAGGNTIYF. The CDR3 nucleotides are TGTGCCAGCAGCTTAGCGCCCGACAGGGCCGGGGGAAACACCATATATTTT. The V call is TRBV27, the J call TRBJ1-3; 7 positions match TRBD1. Germline trimming cut 6 bases from V and 4 bases from J; bases unmatched to any gene: 15. From germline, CDR1 is MNHEY and CDR2 SMNVEV (reference sequence). There are 17 residues in the CDR3.

At least ten counts were recorded for this clonotype. The chain joins TRBV14 to TRBJ1-2; 9 nucleotides line up with TRBD1. The CDR3 contains 15 residues. With 5 bases clipped from V and 4 bases from J, the junction kept 8 bases outside the gene matches. Germline V gene lookup returns CDR1 SGHDN and CDR2 FVKESK. The CDR3 protein is CASSLTGTGLYGYTF. In DNA form, the CDR3 reads TGTGCCAGCAGCTTAACCGGGACAGGGCTCTATGGCTACACCTTC.

This clonotype has at least ten counts. The rearrangement uses TRBV12-3 or TRBV12-4 and TRBJ2-7; 11 bases agree with TRBD1. With 5 bases clipped from V and 1 base from J, the junction kept 4 bases outside the gene matches. This CDR3 is 15 amino acids long. CDR3 in DNA: TGTGCCAGCAGTCGGGGACAGGGGGAGTCCTACGAGCAGTACTTC. The encoded protein is CASSRGQGESYEQYF.

This clonotype has more than one count but fewer than ten. The chain employs TRBV6-4 and TRBJ1-6, with 9 bases fitting TRBD1. This CDR3 contains 14 residues. Looked up from germline, CDR1 is MRHNA and CDR2 is SNTAGT. V lost 3 bases and J lost 10; bases outside the gene matches: 4. CDR3 DNA: TGTGCCAGCAGTGATGGGACAGGGCAGTCACCCCTCCACTTT. The encoded protein is CASSDGTGQSPLHF.

This clonotype was observed a handful of times. This rearrangement joins TRBV4-1 to TRBJ2-5, with D unresolved. The CDR3 has 15 amino acids. V lost 1 base and J 1 base, leaving 10 bases between the germline ends. Germline loops: CDR1 MGHRA, CDR2 YSYEKL. In DNA form, the CDR3 reads TGCGCCAGCAGCCAAGTTCCGGCAGGCCAAGAGACCCAGTACTTC. Protein: CASSQVPAGQETQYF.